One and the same sample provided the 2 T cell receptor beta chains below, sequenced in a study of T-cell reconstitution after alpha-beta-depleted transplantation in children. Researchers prepared the TCRbeta library using unique molecular identifiers, the study reports. TCRdb re-called the PCR reads with MiXCR, one entry per CDR3 protein. Among almost 400,000 distinct CDR3 sequences listed, around 21% were seen once. Sample: PBMCs from the stem cell graft donor, taken from the stem cell graft. These receptors all stem from a human donor who donated a stem cell graft to a child with acute myeloid leukemia.

The chain uses TRBV9 and TRBJ2-1; 10 bases align to TRBD2. Germline loops: CDR1 SGDLS, CDR2 YYNGEE. The CDR3 loop spans 16 amino acids. Trimming removed 0 bases from V and 7 bases from J; junction bases left unmatched: 7. The CDR3 reads CASSVALLAGVNEQFF. Here the CDR3 DNA reads TGTGCCAGCAGCGTAGCCTTGCTAGCGGGAGTGAATGAGCAGTTCTTC.

This clonotype was picked up a small number of times. The chain uses TRBV12-3 or TRBV12-4 and TRBJ2-5; 10 nucleotides align to TRBD2. This CDR3 has 15 residues. The junction had 7 bases not matched to a gene; V was cut back by 5 bases and J by 4 bases. As DNA, the CDR3 is TGTGCCAGCAGTATACTAGCGGGACCCAGAGAGACCCAGTACTTC. Amino acid sequence: CASSILAGPRETQYF.